One sample yielded the 11 T cell receptor beta chains listed below, sequenced in a study of patients and donors after allogeneic stem cell transplantation. TCRdb reprocessed the RT-PCR reads via MiXCR and lists one record per CDR3 protein. The sample records nearly 2,000 distinct CDR3 sequences, around 1.7% being singletons. Sequences were obtained from blood, either unsorted or a sorted T cell fraction (not recorded which). The source of these receptors is a human donor who was either an allogeneic HSCT recipient or a stem cell or donor lymphocyte infusion donor (not recorded which). It is not recorded whose cells these are; they may come from a transplant donor.

This clonotype was seen a handful of times. This rearrangement joins TRBV5-1 to TRBJ1-3, with no clear D. Germline loops: CDR1 SGHRS, CDR2 YFSETQ. With 2 bases removed from V and 4 bases from J, the gap between germline ends came to 7 bases. The CDR3 totals 13 residues. As DNA, the CDR3 is TGCGCCAGCAGCTTCAGAACCGGAAACACCATATATTTT. Translated, it gives CASSFRTGNTIYF.

Only a few counts were recorded for this clonotype. The chain combines TRBV6-5 with TRBJ1-2; tentative D call: TRBD1 (6 bases). Trimming stripped 4 bases from V and 4 bases from J, with 13 bases between. Germline CDR1 is MNHEY and CDR2 is SVGAGI. The CDR3 runs 14 residues. The DNA of the CDR3 is TGTGCCAGCAGTTCCGCAGGGGAAAGCTATGGCTACACCTTC. It encodes CASSSAGESYGYTF.

This clonotype was detected a few times. The genes are TRBV10-3 and TRBJ2-6; 8 bases are a match to TRBD1. Germline V gene lookup returns CDR1 ENHRY and CDR2 SYGVKD. The J segment lost 2 bases and the V segment lost 0 bases, leaving 9 bases of the junction unmatched. The CDR3 consists of 19 residues. The CDR3 protein is CAISESTQGALTGANVLTF. CDR3 DNA: TGTGCCATCAGTGAGTCGACCCAGGGGGCTTTAACTGGGGCCAACGTCCTGACTTTC.

By share, this clonotype ranks as medium-sized. The rearrangement links TRBV5-1 to TRBJ2-6; 7 nucleotides align to TRBD1. Germline V gene data show CDR1 as SGHRS and CDR2 as YFSETQ. With 4 bases clipped from V and 0 bases from J, the junction kept 4 bases outside the gene matches. The CDR3 extends over 16 amino acids. The CDR3 protein is CASSLQGSSGANVLTF. The CDR3 bases are TGCGCCAGCAGCCTACAGGGGAGCTCTGGGGCCAACGTCCTGACTTTC.

This clonotype was detected a few times. The chain uses TRBV7-6 and TRBJ2-3; weak D call: TRBD2 (6 bases). From germline, CDR1 is SGHVS and CDR2 FNYEAQ. CDR3 length equals 17 residues. The ends were cut back, 4 bases at V and 0 bases at J, with 17 bases in the middle. For the CDR3, the DNA is TGTGCCAGCAGCTCACCTCGGGACTTTTCTAGCACAGATACGCAGTATTTT. This encodes CASSSPRDFSSTDTQYF.

This clonotype rates as medium-sized. The chain uses TRBV28 and TRBJ2-5, with D possibly TRBD2 on 5 matching bases. V lost 6 bases and J 5 bases, leaving 10 bases between the germline ends. The germline V gene has CDR1 MDHEN and CDR2 SYDVKM. CDR3 length equals 12 residues. CDR3 DNA sequence: TGTGCCAGCAGGAAGGGAGAGGAGACCCAGTACTTC. Its translation is CASRKGEETQYF.

By sample share, this clonotype is medium-sized (0.01 to 0.1%). The V call is TRBV7-2, the J call TRBJ2-3; 11 positions match TRBD2. CDR3 length: 15 amino acids. Germline V gene sequence: CDR1 SGHTA, CDR2 FQGNSA. Trimming took 5 bases from V and 4 from J; bases not matched to a gene: 5. CDR3 in amino acids: CASSQPTSGADTQYF. The CDR3 DNA reads TGTGCCAGCAGCCAACCGACTAGCGGGGCAGATACGCAGTATTTT.

By proportion, this clonotype is large. The J gene is TRBJ1-2, the V gene TRBV5-1, with 8 bases fitting TRBD1. V shed 0 bases and J 8 bases; nucleotides not matched to a gene: 9. The CDR3 contains 15 residues. Germline CDR1 and CDR2: SGHRS and YFSETQ. The CDR3 spells CASSLVAGGAEGYTF. The CDR3, as DNA: TGCGCCAGCAGCTTGGTGGCAGGGGGCGCGGAAGGCTACACCTTC.

By its share, this clonotype is medium-sized (0.01 to 0.1%). V gene TRBV7-9 combines with J gene TRBJ1-5; TRBD1 might be the D (5 bases). The V and J ends lost 5 bases and 9 bases respectively, with 17 bases between them. The germline V gene has CDR1 SEHNR and CDR2 FQNEAQ (reference sequence). The CDR3 runs to 14 residues. The CDR3 DNA follows: TGTGCCAGCAGCCGGGACGGGGGAAATGGGCCCCAGCATTTT. Protein sequence: CASSRDGGNGPQHF.

This chain uses TRBV5-5 with TRBJ2-5; the D is unclear. Germline V gives CDR1 SGHKS, CDR2 YYEKEE (reference sequence). V lost 0 bases and J lost 1, with 7 bases in between. There are 14 residues in the CDR3. CDR3 coding DNA: TGTGCCAGCAGCTTGGGTCCGGCCCAAGAGACCCAGTACTTC. This encodes CASSLGPAQETQYF.

Judged by abundance, this clonotype is medium-sized. The rearrangement joins TRBV5-1 to TRBJ1-1; TRBD1 might be the D (6 bases). Between the trimmed V and J ends, which lost 3 bases and 0 bases, there was a span of 12 bases. This CDR3 contains 15 residues. CDR1 and CDR2 (germline): SGHRS, YFSETQ. Here the CDR3 reads CASSSDRPMNTEAFF. CDR3 bases: TGCGCCAGCAGCTCCGACAGGCCGATGAACACTGAAGCTTTCTTT.